The sequence of this T cell receptor (beta chain) was determined in a study of shared clonotypes between healthy human individuals. Study-level points and caveats: Tissues were not sampled, only blood, and their repertoires likely differ.

Data came from immunoSEQ multiplex PCR; TCRdb stores just in-frame clones and leaves some out. The table includes roughly 760,000 clones, roughly 70% detected once. The CDR3 sequence is 19 residues long. Between the trimmed V and J ends, which lost 0 bases and 1 base, there was a span of 22 bases. Germline V gene data show CDR1 as SGHNT and CDR2 as YENEEA. Note on this clone: What it recognizes is unknown.

The receptor was derived from a woman in her twenties or thirties in good health. The chain links TRBV11-3 to TRBJ2-7, with D perhaps TRBD1 (5 bases). Sequencing was carried out using memory CD4+ T cells sorted from blood. The subset here: CD45RA-negative fraction. CDR3 nucleotides: TGTGCCAGCAGCTTAGAGCAGGATAGGGGCAAAACTTTATCCTACGAGCAGTACTTC. It yields the protein CASSLEQDRGKTLSYEQYF.